The rows below give T cell receptor beta chains drawn from one sample of a study of blood T cell repertoires in COVID-19. Libraries were prepared by immunoSEQ multiplex PCR; TCRdb keeps only in-frame clonotypes and omits some of them. The data contain approximately 76,000 clones, over 65% of them singletons. Specimen: peripheral blood. Every receptor here comes from a woman in her 70s with acute or convalescent COVID-19. Both conserved end residues are part of each CDR3. D genes are given only for firm matches. Size tells how often a clone was seen (once, few, many) or the class of an expanded clone, and some rows leave it out.

v_call	j_call	d_call	clone_size	cdr3_nt	cdr3_aa
TRBV6-5	TRBJ1-5	-	few	TGTGCCAGCAAGTCGGGCAATCAGCCCCAGCATTTT	CASKSGNQPQHF
TRBV10-3	TRBJ1-2	TRBD1	-	TGTGCCATCAGGGGGACAGTAGCTAACTATGGCTACACCTTC	CAIRGTVANYGYTF
TRBV10-3	TRBJ1-1	-	-	TGTGCCATCAGGCAGGGCGGGAACACTGAAGCTTTCTTT	CAIRQGGNTEAFF
TRBV28	TRBJ1-2	TRBD1	-	TGTGCCAGCAGTGTTTCGGGGACAGTCTATGGCTACACCTTC	CASSVSGTVYGYTF
TRBV6-5	TRBJ1-2	TRBD1	-	TGTGCCAGCAGTTTAGGGGGACAGGGTTATGGCTACACCTTC	CASSLGGQGYGYTF
TRBV12-3/TRBV12-4	TRBJ1-1	-	-	TGTGCCAGCAGTTACAGGCGCGGCACTGAAGCTTTCTTT	CASSYRRGTEAFF
TRBV15	TRBJ1-1	TRBD1	once	TGTGCCACCAGGGGGGGATACGGGACAGGGTCCCCTGAAGCTTTCTTT	CATRGGYGTGSPEAFF
TRBV29-1	TRBJ1-2	-	-	TGCAGCGTTGAAGTTCAGCCCGCGGGGGGCTACACCTTC	CSVEVQPAGGYTF
TRBV4-1	TRBJ1-3	-	many	TGCGCCAGCAGCCAAGGCGAGCGTGGAAACACCATATATTTT	CASSQGERGNTIYF
TRBV6-5	TRBJ1-3	-	-	TGTGCCAGCAGTCGGTTCCGCTCTGGAAACACCATATATTTT	CASSRFRSGNTIYF
TRBV2	TRBJ2-5	-	-	TGTGCCAGCACCGCCGGGCAGGGAGGAGAGACCCAGTACTTC	CASTAGQGGETQYF
TRBV14	TRBJ2-7	-	-	TGTGCCAGCAGCCAACAACATTACTACGAGCAGTACTTC	CASSQQHYYEQYF
TRBV2	TRBJ1-5	-	-	TGTGCCAGCAGACAGGTCTTTCAGCCCCAGCATTTT	CASRQVFQPQHF
TRBV5-1	TRBJ2-2	TRBD2	-	TGCGCCAGCAGCCTCCACGGACTAGCGGGGGCCTCGAACACCGGGGAGCTGTTTTTT	CASSLHGLAGASNTGELFF
TRBV2	TRBJ2-3	TRBD1	-	TGTGCCTCACAGGGGCGCGGTAATAGAAGAGGAGATACGCAGTATTTT	CASQGRGNRRGDTQYF
TRBV6-1	TRBJ1-1	-	-	TGTGCCAGCAGTGAAGCTCAAGGGGTCGCCCGGGCTTTCTTT	CASSEAQGVARAFF
TRBV2	TRBJ2-4	-	-	TGTGCCAGCAGTGACAGGGGCCTGGCCAAAAACATTCAGTACTTC	CASSDRGLAKNIQYF
TRBV28	TRBJ1-1	TRBD1	-	TGTGCCAGCAGTCGCGGGACAGGGAACACTGAAGCTTTCTTT	CASSRGTGNTEAFF
TRBV19	TRBJ2-5	-	-	TGTGCCAGTAGCAGGTACCGGGGGCAAGAGACCCAGTACTTC	CASSRYRGQETQYF
TRBV6-4	TRBJ1-5	TRBD1	-	TGTGCCAGCAGTGACACAGACAGGGGCCAGCCCCAGCATTTT	CASSDTDRGQPQHF
TRBV5-8	TRBJ1-6	TRBD1	-	TGTGCCAGCAGCTTGGAGACAGGGAGAGGCAATTCACCCCTCCACTTT	CASSLETGRGNSPLHF
TRBV27	TRBJ1-2	TRBD1	once	TGTGCCAGCAGTAAAAGGGGGACAGGCTCTAGCTACACCTTC	CASSKRGTGSSYTF
TRBV24-1	TRBJ2-2	-	once	TGTGTCACGGCGGCCAGTCGAACGAACACCGGGGAGCTGTTTTTT	CVTAASRTNTGELFF
TRBV3-1/TRBV3-2	TRBJ1-1	-	few	TGTGCCAGCAGCCACCGACATTTGAACACTGAAGCTTTCTTT	CASSHRHLNTEAFF
TRBV18	TRBJ1-6	TRBD1	once	TGTGCCAGCTCACCTTCGACAGGGGCTAACAATTCACCCCTCCACTTT	CASSPSTGANNSPLHF
TRBV30	TRBJ2-7	TRBD2	-	TGTGCCTGGTCCGGGACTAGCGGGGGCTACGAGCAGTACTTC	CAWSGTSGGYEQYF
TRBV24-1	TRBJ1-5	TRBD1	few	TGTGCCACCCGAATGACAGGGAACCAGCCCCAGCATTTT	CATRMTGNQPQHF
TRBV6-6	TRBJ1-2	TRBD1	-	TGTGCCAGCAGTCCTCCGGACAGGGACTATGGCTACACCTTC	CASSPPDRDYGYTF
TRBV20-1	TRBJ2-7	-	-	TGCAGTGCTAGTAACCCCAGGTCCTCCTACGAGCAGTACTTC	CSASNPRSSYEQYF
TRBV6-1	TRBJ1-2	-	-	TGTGCCAGCAGTGAGGGCCAGGCGGGCTACACCTTC	CASSEGQAGYTF
TRBV19	TRBJ2-7	-	-	TGTGCCAGTAGTATGGGCCAGGGGAACGAGCAGTACTTC	CASSMGQGNEQYF
TRBV5-4	TRBJ1-2	TRBD1	-	TGTGCCAGCAGCTTGGCCATCGGACAGGGGGCATTGAATGGCTACACCTTC	CASSLAIGQGALNGYTF
TRBV2	TRBJ1-2	-	-	TGTGCCAGCAGCGGAAACACCGGAGGGGGCTACACCTTC	CASSGNTGGGYTF
TRBV4-1	TRBJ1-2	-	-	TGCGCCAGCAGCCGGGGGACAATTTATGGCTACACCTTC	CASSRGTIYGYTF
TRBV5-8	TRBJ1-2	TRBD1	-	TGTGCCAGCAGCCCCCAGTATAGCAGGGGGAATGGCTACACCTTC	CASSPQYSRGNGYTF
TRBV3-1/TRBV3-2	TRBJ1-1	-	few	TGTGCCAGCAGCCGAGACCAACTCACTGAAGCTTTCTTT	CASSRDQLTEAFF
TRBV7-3	TRBJ2-5	TRBD1	-	TGTGCCAGCAGCTCGACAGGGTGGGAGACCCAGTACTTC	CASSSTGWETQYF
TRBV19	TRBJ2-7	-	-	TGTGCCAGTAGTAGAACAGGGAGACTCCCCTACGAGCAGTACTTC	CASSRTGRLPYEQYF